This T cell receptor (beta chain) originates from a study of CD8 T cells in Susac syndrome. Roughly 0.5 to 1 ug RNA was reverse transcribed with random hexamers. In TCRdb, the immunoSEQ multiplex PCR reads were re-called with MiXCR into one record per CDR3 protein. The top ten clones hold about 0.18% of a sample with some 130,000 distinct CDR3 sequences, just under 95% of them seen once. The CDR3 consists of 13 residues. CDR1 is DFQATT and CDR2 is SNEGSKA in the germline V gene (reference sequence). The ends were cut back, 2 bases at V and 7 bases at J, with 12 bases in the middle. The rearrangement joins TRBV20-1 to TRBJ2-1; TRBD2 is a possible D gene (5 bases). The sequencing input was CD8+ T cells from PBMCs. The TCR was taken from a human donor with Susac syndrome. The CDR3 region has the DNA TGCAGTGCTAGACGCGGGCCAACGAATGAGCAGTTCTTC. Translated: CSARRGPTNEQFF.